This TCR beta chain is from a study of beta chain features in type 1 diabetes. Study-level results: Comparison showed that naive, central memory and Treg TCRB repertoires appeared more similar among patients than among healthy donors. In every one of the four CD4+ subsets, TCRB CDR3s were moderately but significantly shorter in Type 1 diabetes patients. Lower insertion and higher deletion counts appeared at VDJ junctions in type 1 diabetes patients. Researchers cautioned that cDNA sequencing could over-represent cells with high TCR expression.

About this clone itself: The antigen remains undetermined.

The sequenced template was cDNA made from the entire isolated RNA. Using immunoSEQ multiplex PCR, the repertoire was profiled, and TCRdb retains in-frame clones only, with some absent. Of fewer than 300,000 clones listed, approximately 11% are singletons. CDR1 and CDR2 from the germline V gene are SGHRS and YFSETQ. The trim removed 0 bases at V and 5 bases at J, leaving 4 bases unmatched. This CDR3 has 15 amino acids. Naive, central memory, regulatory and stem cell-like memory cells within the CD4+ compartment were sorted using CD45RO/CCR7/CD25/CD127/CD95/CD27. Sample: naive CD4+ T cells from blood. This TCR was sampled from a man younger than 40 with type 1 diabetes. The V call is TRBV5-1, the J call TRBJ1-4; 7 bases line up with TRBD1. Here the CDR3 DNA reads TGCGCCAGCAGCTTGGCCGGGACAGACAATGAAAAACTGTTTTTT. Translating gives CASSLAGTDNEKLFF.